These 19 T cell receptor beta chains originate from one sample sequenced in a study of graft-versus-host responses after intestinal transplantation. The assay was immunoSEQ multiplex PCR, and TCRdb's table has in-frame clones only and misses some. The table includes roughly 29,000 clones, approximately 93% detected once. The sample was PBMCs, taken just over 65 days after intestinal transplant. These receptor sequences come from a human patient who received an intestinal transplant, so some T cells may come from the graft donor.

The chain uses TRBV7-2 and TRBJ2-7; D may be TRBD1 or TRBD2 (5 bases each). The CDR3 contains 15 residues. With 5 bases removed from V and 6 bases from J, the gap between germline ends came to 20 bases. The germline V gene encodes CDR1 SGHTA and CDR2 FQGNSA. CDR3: CASSPAPGTQREQYF. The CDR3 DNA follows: TGTGCCAGCAGCCCTGCCCCCGGGACGCAACGCGAGCAGTACTTC.

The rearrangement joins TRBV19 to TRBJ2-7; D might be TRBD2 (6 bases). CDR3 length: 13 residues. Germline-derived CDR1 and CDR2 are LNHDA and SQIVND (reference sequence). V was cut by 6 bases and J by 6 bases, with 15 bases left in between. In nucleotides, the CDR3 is TGTGCCAGTAGACTAGCCCTCGTGGGCGAGCAGTACTTC. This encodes CASRLALVGEQYF.

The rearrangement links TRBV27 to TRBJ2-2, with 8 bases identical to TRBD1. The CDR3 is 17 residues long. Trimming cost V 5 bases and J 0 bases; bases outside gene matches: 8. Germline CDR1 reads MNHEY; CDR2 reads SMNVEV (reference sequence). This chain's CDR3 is CASSLTDREANTGELFF. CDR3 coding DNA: TGTGCCAGCAGTCTCACGGACAGGGAGGCGAACACCGGGGAGCTGTTTTTT.

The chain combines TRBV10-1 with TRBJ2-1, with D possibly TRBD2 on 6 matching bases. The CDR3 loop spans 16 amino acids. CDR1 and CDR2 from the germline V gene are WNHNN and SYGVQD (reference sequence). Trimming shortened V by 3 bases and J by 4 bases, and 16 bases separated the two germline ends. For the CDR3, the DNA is TGCGCCAGCAGTGATTTTCCGGGAGAGTGGTACAATGAGCAGTTCTTC. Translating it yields CASSDFPGEWYNEQFF.

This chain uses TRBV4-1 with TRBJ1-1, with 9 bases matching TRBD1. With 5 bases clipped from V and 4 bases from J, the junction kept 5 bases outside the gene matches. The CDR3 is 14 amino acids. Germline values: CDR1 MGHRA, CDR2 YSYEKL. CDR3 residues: CASSVDRGFTEAFF. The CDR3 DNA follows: TGCGCCAGCAGCGTCGACAGGGGGTTCACTGAAGCTTTCTTT.

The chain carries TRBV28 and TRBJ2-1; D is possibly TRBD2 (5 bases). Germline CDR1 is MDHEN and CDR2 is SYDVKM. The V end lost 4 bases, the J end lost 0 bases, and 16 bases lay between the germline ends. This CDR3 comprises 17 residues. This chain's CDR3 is CASSSPIGESSYNEQFF. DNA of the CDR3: TGTGCCAGCAGTTCTCCAATCGGGGAAAGCTCCTACAATGAGCAGTTCTTC. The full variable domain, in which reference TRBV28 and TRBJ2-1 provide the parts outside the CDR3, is DVKVTQSSRYLVKRTGEKVFLECVQDMDHENMFWYRQDPGLGLRLIYFSYDVKMKEKGDIPEGYSVSREKKERFSLILESASTNQTSMYLCASSSPIGESSYNEQFFGPGTRLTVL.

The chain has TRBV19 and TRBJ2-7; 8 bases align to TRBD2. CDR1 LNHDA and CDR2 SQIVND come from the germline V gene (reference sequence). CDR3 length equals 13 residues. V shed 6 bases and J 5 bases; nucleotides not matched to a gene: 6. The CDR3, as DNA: TGTGCCAGTAGCGCTAGCGGGCCCCACGAGCAGTACTTC. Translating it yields CASSASGPHEQYF.

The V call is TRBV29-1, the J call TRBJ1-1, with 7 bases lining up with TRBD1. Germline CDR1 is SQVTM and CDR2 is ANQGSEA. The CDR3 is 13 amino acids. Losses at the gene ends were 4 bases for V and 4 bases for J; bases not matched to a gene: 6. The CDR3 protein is CSVGTGESTEAFF. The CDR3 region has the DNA TGCAGCGTTGGTACAGGGGAAAGCACTGAAGCTTTCTTT.

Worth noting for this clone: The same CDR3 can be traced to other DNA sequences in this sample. The CDR3: CASSLWLPLQAFF. The CDR3, as DNA: TGTGCCAGCAGCTTATGGCTCCCCCTTCAAGCTTTCTTT. This chain uses TRBV11-2 with TRBJ1-1; D is undetermined. The ends were cut back, 2 bases at V and 9 bases at J, with 13 bases in the middle. CDR1 is SGHAT, CDR2 FQNNGV, per germline. This CDR3 is 13 amino acids long.

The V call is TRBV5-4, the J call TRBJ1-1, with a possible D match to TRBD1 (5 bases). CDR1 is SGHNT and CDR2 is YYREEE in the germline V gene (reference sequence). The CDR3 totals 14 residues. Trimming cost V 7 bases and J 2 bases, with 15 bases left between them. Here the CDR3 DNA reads TGTGCCAGCGGGGTAGACAGCAGAAACACTGAAGCTTTCTTT. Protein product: CASGVDSRNTEAFF.

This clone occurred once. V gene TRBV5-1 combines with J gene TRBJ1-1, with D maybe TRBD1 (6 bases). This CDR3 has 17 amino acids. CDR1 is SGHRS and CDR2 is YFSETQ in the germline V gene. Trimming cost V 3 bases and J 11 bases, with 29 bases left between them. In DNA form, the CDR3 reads TGCGCCAGCAGCTGGGGGGCAAGAGAGGGATCAATCGGTGAGGCTTTCTTT. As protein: CASSWGAREGSIGEAFF.

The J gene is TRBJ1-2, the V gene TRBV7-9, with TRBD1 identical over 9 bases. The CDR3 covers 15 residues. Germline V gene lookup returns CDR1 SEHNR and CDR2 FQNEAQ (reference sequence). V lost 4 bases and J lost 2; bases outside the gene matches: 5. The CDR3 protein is CASSWDREGNYGYTF. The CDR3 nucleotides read TGTGCCAGCAGCTGGGACAGGGAGGGGAACTATGGCTACACCTTC.

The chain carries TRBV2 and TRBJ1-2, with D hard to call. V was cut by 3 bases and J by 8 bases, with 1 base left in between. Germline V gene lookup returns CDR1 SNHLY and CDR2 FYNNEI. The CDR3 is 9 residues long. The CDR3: CASSEGYTF. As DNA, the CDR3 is TGTGCCAGCAGTGAGGGCTACACCTTC.

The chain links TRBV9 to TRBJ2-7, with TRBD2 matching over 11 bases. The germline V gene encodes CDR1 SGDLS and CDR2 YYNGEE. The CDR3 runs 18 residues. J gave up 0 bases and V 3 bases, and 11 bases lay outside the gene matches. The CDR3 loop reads CASSGGTSGPPSSYEQYF. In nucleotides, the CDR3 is TGTGCCAGCAGCGGAGGGACTAGCGGTCCCCCCAGCTCCTACGAGCAGTACTTC.

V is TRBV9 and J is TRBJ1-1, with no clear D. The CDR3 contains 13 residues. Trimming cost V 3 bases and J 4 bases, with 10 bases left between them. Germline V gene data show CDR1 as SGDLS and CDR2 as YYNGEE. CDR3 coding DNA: TGTGCCAGCAGCGGCCGGTCAGCCACTGAAGCTTTCTTT. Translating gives CASSGRSATEAFF.

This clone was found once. The CDR3 is CASSIGIGTNTEAFF. The CDR3 nucleotides read TGTGCCAGCAGCATAGGGATCGGGACTAACACTGAAGCTTTCTTT. The chain carries TRBV27 and TRBJ1-1; D possibly corresponds to TRBD1 (5 bases). This CDR3 comprises 15 residues. Trimming left V 6 bases short and J 2 bases short, with 16 bases between. Germline V gene sequence: CDR1 MNHEY, CDR2 SMNVEV (reference sequence).

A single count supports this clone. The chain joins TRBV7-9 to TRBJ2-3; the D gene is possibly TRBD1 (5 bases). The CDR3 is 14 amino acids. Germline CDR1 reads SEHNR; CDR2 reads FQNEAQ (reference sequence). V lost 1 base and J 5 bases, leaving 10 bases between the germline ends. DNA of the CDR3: TGTGCCAGCAGCTTAGACCCGACAGAAGATACGCAGTATTTT. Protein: CASSLDPTEDTQYF.

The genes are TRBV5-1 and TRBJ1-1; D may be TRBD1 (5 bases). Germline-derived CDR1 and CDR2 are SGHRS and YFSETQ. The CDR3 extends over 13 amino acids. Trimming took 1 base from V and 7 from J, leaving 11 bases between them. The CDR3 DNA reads TGCGCCAGCAGCTTGCACGGGGCCGATGAAGCTTTCTTT. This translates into CASSLHGADEAFF.

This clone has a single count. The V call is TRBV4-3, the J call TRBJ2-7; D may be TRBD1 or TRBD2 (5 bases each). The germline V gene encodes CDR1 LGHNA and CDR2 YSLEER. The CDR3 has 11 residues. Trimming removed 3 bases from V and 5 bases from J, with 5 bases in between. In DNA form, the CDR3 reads TGCGCCAGCAGCCAGGGGGACGAGCAGTACTTC. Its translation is CASSQGDEQYF.